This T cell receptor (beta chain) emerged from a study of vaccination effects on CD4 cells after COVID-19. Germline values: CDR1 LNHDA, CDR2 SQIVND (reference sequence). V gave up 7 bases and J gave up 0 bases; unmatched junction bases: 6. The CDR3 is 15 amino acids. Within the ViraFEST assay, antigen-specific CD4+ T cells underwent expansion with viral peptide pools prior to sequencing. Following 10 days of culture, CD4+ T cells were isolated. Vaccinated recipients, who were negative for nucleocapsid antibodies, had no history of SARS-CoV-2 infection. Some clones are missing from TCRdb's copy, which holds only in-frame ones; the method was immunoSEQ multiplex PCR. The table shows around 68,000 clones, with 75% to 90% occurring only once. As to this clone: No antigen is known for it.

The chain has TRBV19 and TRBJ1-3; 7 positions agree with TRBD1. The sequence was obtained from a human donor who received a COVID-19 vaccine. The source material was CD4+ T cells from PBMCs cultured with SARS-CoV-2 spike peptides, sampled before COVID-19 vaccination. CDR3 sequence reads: CASTRDSASGNTIYF. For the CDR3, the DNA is TGTGCCAGTACCCGGGACAGCGCCTCTGGAAACACCATATATTTT.